The clone carrying this T cell receptor (beta chain) was seen more than once but under ten times. Its antigen remains unknown. The sample belongs to a study of T cells in Graves' hyperthyroidism and ophthalmopathy. At the level of the study: Peripheral blood was obtained at initial diagnosis, preceding any treatment.

Together with thyroid ultrasound, orbital computed tomography, serum thyroxine and TRAb, clinical symptoms were used for diagnoses. Using RNA transcripts as the source, TCR beta CDR3 regions were amplified. HTBI primers drove first-round RT-PCR of the TCR CDR3. MiXCR was run by TCRdb on the multiplex PCR reads, yielding one entry per CDR3 protein. This sample has 500,000 to 650,000 distinct CDR3 sequences, with less than 15% found just once. The study, taken as a whole, reports: Stable hyperthyroidism and ophthalmopathy were separated using 13 V-J signatures. Blood shared most expanded thyroid clonotypes above 0.001.

The germline CDR1 and CDR2 sequences are SGHRS and YFSETQ. CDR3 length: 15 amino acids. Trimming took 4 bases from V and 0 from J, leaving 10 bases between them. The clonotype was recovered from a woman aged 40 to 55 with Graves' hyperthyroidism. V gene TRBV5-1 combines with J gene TRBJ2-2, with D perhaps TRBD1 (5 bases). The sequenced sample was blood. CDR3 DNA: TGCGCCAGCAGCGGTGGGGCCGCGAACACCGGGGAGCTGTTTTTT. Amino acids: CASSGGAANTGELFF. Supplemented by reference TRBV5-1 and TRBJ2-2, the full variable domain reads KAGVTQTPRYLIKTRGQQVTLSCSPISGHRSVSWYQQTPGQGLQFLFEYFSETQRNKGNFPGRFSGRQFSNSRSEMNVSTLELGDSALYLCASSGGAANTGELFFGEGSRLTVL.